These 20 T cell receptor beta chains came from one sample sequenced in a study of T cells in Graves' hyperthyroidism and ophthalmopathy. The source material, RNA transcripts, was used to amplify TCR beta CDR3 regions. TCR CDR3 underwent first-round RT-PCR with the HTBI primer set. One entry per CDR3 protein results from TCRdb running MiXCR on the multiplex PCR reads. The profile covers hundreds of thousands of distinct CDR3 sequences, with roughly a sixth appearing a single time and roughly a sixth taken by the ten largest. The specimen sequenced was blood. The receptors stem from a woman aged 45-65 years with Graves' hyperthyroidism that later progressed to Graves' ophthalmopathy.

This clonotype was observed a few times. The chain carries TRBV14 and TRBJ1-2; D not certain. The CDR3 sequence is 13 residues long. Germline V gene sequence: CDR1 SGHDN, CDR2 FVKESK. Trimming cost V 3 bases and J 3 bases, with 8 bases left between them. DNA for the CDR3: TGTGCCAGCAGCCAGAAAAGCTACTATGGCTACACCTTC. It specifies CASSQKSYYGYTF.

This clonotype was seen many times. The chain uses TRBV3-1 and TRBJ2-5, with TRBD2 identical over 9 bases. Germline trimming cut 1 base from V and 5 bases from J; bases unmatched to any gene: 2. The CDR3 has 14 residues. Germline V gives CDR1 LGHDT, CDR2 YNNKEL (reference sequence). In DNA form, the CDR3 reads TGTGCCAGCAGCCAAGGACTAGCGGTGGAGACCCAGTACTTC. It is translated as CASSQGLAVETQYF.

This clonotype occurred many times. The chain employs TRBV6-1 and TRBJ1-5; 8 bases agree with TRBD1. V shed 7 bases and J 0 bases; nucleotides not matched to a gene: 11. Germline V gene sequence: CDR1 MNHNS, CDR2 SASEGT. The CDR3 is 17 residues long. This CDR3 reads CASKKQGGGYSNQPQHF. The CDR3 DNA is TGTGCCAGCAAAAAACAGGGGGGGGGTTATAGCAATCAGCCCCAGCATTTT.

V and J are TRBV19 and TRBJ1-5, with TRBD1 as a possible D gene (6 bases). Germline lookup yields CDR1 LNHDA and CDR2 SQIVND (reference sequence). Trimming left V 2 bases short and J 5 bases short, with 13 bases between. This CDR3 has 15 residues. DNA of the CDR3: TGTGCCAGTAGTATATCAAACAGGGAGCATCAGCCCCAGCATTTT. Its translation: CASSISNREHQPQHF.

J is TRBJ1-5 and V is TRBV3-1, with D tentatively TRBD1 (5 bases). The ends were cut back, 0 bases at V and 2 bases at J, with 14 bases in the middle. The CDR3 has 17 amino acids. Germline CDR1 reads LGHDT; CDR2 reads YNNKEL (reference sequence). CDR3 sequence (DNA): TGTGCCAGCAGCCAAGATCTGGCCAGGGACGGCAATCAGCCCCAGCATTTT. Its translation is CASSQDLARDGNQPQHF.

There are many counts of this clonotype. The chain links TRBV11-2 to TRBJ2-7; D is perhaps TRBD1 (6 bases). CDR3 length: 14 amino acids. Germline V gene lookup returns CDR1 SGHAT and CDR2 FQNNGV. V lost 6 bases and J 2 bases, leaving 14 bases between the germline ends. The CDR3 loop reads CASSHSGVAYEQYF. Here the CDR3 DNA reads TGTGCCAGCAGTCATTCAGGGGTAGCCTACGAGCAGTACTTC. Together with reference TRBV11-2 and TRBJ2-7, the CDR3 gives the full variable domain: EAGVAQSPRYKIIEKRQSVAFWCNPISGHATLYWYQQILGQGPKLLIQFQNNGVVDDSQLPKDRFSAERLKGVDSTLKIQPAKLEDSAVYLCASSHSGVAYEQYFGPGTRLTVT.

V usage is TRBV19 and J usage is TRBJ2-7; no definite D call. CDR3 length: 11 residues. Trimming shortened V by 3 bases and J by 4 bases, and 4 bases separated the two germline ends. Germline V lookup: CDR1 LNHDA, CDR2 SQIVND (reference sequence). CDR3 protein: CASSMGYEQYF. In DNA, the CDR3 is TGTGCCAGTAGTATGGGGTACGAGCAGTACTTC. Using reference TRBV19 and TRBJ2-7 for the parts outside the CDR3, the full variable domain is DGGITQSPKYLFRKEGQNVTLSCEQNLNHDAMYWYRQDPGQGLRLIYYSQIVNDFQKGDIAEGYSVSREKKESFPLTVTSAQKNPTAFYLCASSMGYEQYFGPGTRLTVT.

There are a few counts of this clonotype. This chain links TRBV19 with TRBJ1-5; D not certain. CDR1 is LNHDA and CDR2 is SQIVND in the germline V gene (reference sequence). This CDR3 has 13 residues. Between the trimmed V and J ends, which lost 5 bases and 9 bases, there was a span of 14 bases. The CDR3 DNA sequence: TGTGCCAGTAGTGGCGTAAGCGAGTGGCCCCAGCATTTT. Amino acid sequence: CASSGVSEWPQHF.

This clonotype was recorded many times. This chain connects TRBV30 to TRBJ2-7; TRBD1 might be the D (6 bases). V gave up 3 bases and J gave up 3 bases, with 12 bases separating them. Germline lookup yields CDR1 GTSNPN and CDR2 SVGIG (reference sequence). CDR3 size: 13 residues. The CDR3 DNA follows: TGTGCCTGGAGCGCCGGGACAAACTACGAGCAGTACTTC. This translates into CAWSAGTNYEQYF.

This clonotype came up once. At one of its ends the junction is not consistent with the germline gene, which may arise from a read error. This chain uses TRBV12-3 or TRBV12-4 with TRBJ1-1; 8 nucleotides agree with TRBD1. This CDR3 is built from 18 residues. CDR3 loop: CASSPRRRDRLPEKEVFF. In nucleotides, the CDR3 is TGTGCCAGCAGTCCGAGGCGCCGGGACAGGCTCCCCGAGAAAGAAGTTTTCTTT.

The rearrangement links TRBV29-1 to TRBJ2-7; 7 nucleotides align to TRBD1. This CDR3 comprises 13 residues. Germline CDR1 and CDR2: SQVTM and ANQGSEA. With 3 bases clipped from V and 6 bases from J, the junction kept 8 bases outside the gene matches. CDR3 bases: TGCAGCGTTGACGCTACGGGACAGAGCGAGCAGTACTTC. Its protein product is CSVDATGQSEQYF.

A few counts support this clonotype. The CDR3 nucleotides are TGCGCCAGCAGCCACGAATGGGAGACCCAGTACTTC. The encoded protein is CASSHEWETQYF. This chain uses TRBV4-1 with TRBJ2-5; D call uncertain. Germline V gene data show CDR1 as MGHRA and CDR2 as YSYEKL. Trimming took 3 bases from V and 5 from J, leaving 7 bases between them. CDR3 size: 12 residues.

This clonotype was observed many times. The chain has TRBV24-1 and TRBJ1-1, with TRBD1 as a possible D gene (5 bases). This CDR3 has 15 amino acids. Per the germline V gene, CDR1 is KGHDR and CDR2 is SFDVKD. CDR3 loop: CDFTRGGVHDTEAFF. As DNA, the CDR3 is TGTGACTTCACGCGGGGGGGAGTCCATGACACTGAAGCTTTCTTT.

This clonotype was recorded many times. The V and J genes are TRBV6-9 and TRBJ2-1; D might be TRBD1 or TRBD2, each matching 5 bases. The CDR3 loop spans 12 amino acids. Trimming removed 6 bases at V and 6 bases at J, with 9 bases between. The germline gives CDR1 MNHGY, CDR2 SVAAGI. CDR3 amino acids: CASSYGGNEQFF. CDR3 coding DNA: TGTGCCAGCAGCTATGGGGGCAATGAGCAGTTCTTC.

This clonotype was picked up many times. The chain couples TRBV12-3 or TRBV12-4 to TRBJ2-1, with 11 bases aligning to TRBD1. The CDR3 contains 15 residues. V was clipped by 7 bases and J by 3 bases; unmatched bases: 5. The CDR3 loop is CASTPGQGVYNEQFF. CDR3 nucleotide sequence: TGTGCCAGCACCCCGGGACAGGGGGTCTACAATGAGCAGTTCTTC.

The rearrangement uses TRBV29-1 and TRBJ2-2; 7 bases fit TRBD1. After removal of 6 bases from V and 4 bases from J, the junction contained 11 bases not matched to a gene. The CDR3 sequence is 15 residues long. CDR1 is SQVTM and CDR2 is ANQGSEA in the germline V gene. In DNA, the CDR3 is TGCAGCGTGCCCCGACAGGGCGGATCCACCGGGGAGCTGTTTTTT. This gives the protein CSVPRQGGSTGELFF.

This clonotype has at least ten counts. The V and J genes are TRBV6-1 and TRBJ1-2, with 8 bases lining up with TRBD1. Losses at the gene ends were 5 bases for V and 6 bases for J; bases not matched to a gene: 8. Germline V CDR1 and CDR2: MNHNS, SASEGT. The CDR3 runs to 14 residues. The CDR3 DNA reads as TGTGCCAGCAGTTTTTCCGGGACAGGAAATGGCTACACCTTC. It yields the protein CASSFSGTGNGYTF.

At least ten counts were recorded for this clonotype. The rearrangement joins TRBV12-3 or TRBV12-4 to TRBJ1-4; D not resolved. The CDR3 extends over 19 amino acids. V lost 1 base and J 0 bases, leaving 18 bases between the germline ends. The CDR3 nucleotides are TGTGCCAGCAGTTTAGAGGACGCCTACGTGAGCGCAACTAATGAAAAACTGTTTTTT. This encodes CASSLEDAYVSATNEKLFF.

The sample holds many counts of this clonotype. CDR3 protein: CASSFTPTSGGVTDTQYF. DNA for the CDR3: TGCGCCAGCAGCTTTACACCGACTAGCGGGGGCGTCACAGATACGCAGTATTTT. The rearrangement links TRBV5-1 to TRBJ2-3, with 12 bases that match TRBD2. CDR1 is SGHRS and CDR2 is YFSETQ in the germline V gene. The CDR3 spans 18 residues. V gave up 2 bases and J gave up 2 bases; unmatched junction bases: 9.

This clonotype appeared a few times. The rearrangement uses TRBV5-1 and TRBJ2-6, with D possibly being TRBD1 (6 bases). This CDR3 spans 16 amino acids. From germline, CDR1 is SGHRS and CDR2 YFSETQ. V gave up 4 bases and J gave up 0 bases, with 11 bases separating them. The chain's CDR3 is CASSVDSSSGANVLTF. The CDR3 DNA sequence: TGCGCCAGCAGCGTGGACAGCAGCTCTGGGGCCAACGTCCTGACTTTC.